The subject of this entry is one T cell receptor (beta chain). Per the study methods: Scientists estimated how many nucleated cells there were by amplifying reference gene primers. Clones were sequenced by immunoSEQ multiplex PCR, and TCRdb holds only the in-frame ones, with some missing. That table supplies the V and J calls and clone size; D and trimming were determined from the DNA. The sample lists approximately 130,000 clones; approximately 77% were seen once. This entry belongs to a study of blood T cell repertoires in COVID-19. Study details: Specimens from acute and convalescent COVID-19 originated in the United States, Italy and Spain. PBMCs, B-cell-depleted T cells, or T cells were the source of the cDNA or gDNA that made up the material.

The ends were cut back, 3 bases at V and 2 bases at J, with 9 bases in the middle. Germline lookup yields CDR1 SNHLY and CDR2 FYNNEI. This CDR3 spans 14 amino acids. The sequencing sample was made of peripheral blood. The receptor comes from a man at least 80 years old with acute or convalescent COVID-19. The chain uses TRBV2 and TRBJ2-3; no clear D. As DNA, the CDR3 is TGTGCCAGCAGTGATATTTCCTACACAGATACGCAGTATTTT. It codes for CASSDISYTDTQYF.